A selection of T cell receptor beta chains follows, all from one sample in a study of blood T cell repertoires in COVID-19. Libraries were prepared by immunoSEQ multiplex PCR; TCRdb keeps only in-frame clonotypes and omits some of them. This sample has a few hundred thousand clones, with around 90% found just once. Sample: PBMCs or T cells enriched from blood (not recorded which). The source is a man younger than 35 who had recovered from COVID-19. Each CDR3 is given with its conserved first and last residue. A D gene is named only where the DNA matches it firmly. Clone size is stated in some rows and not others, as once, few, many or a class when expanded.

>-|TRBV12-3/TRBV12-4|12|-|TRBJ1-1
TGTGCCAGCAGTCTACCTCCCGCTGAAGCTTTCTTT
CASSLPPAEAFF
>-|TRBV6-5|13|-|TRBJ1-2
TGTGCCAGCAGTTACTTGTTAAACTATGGCTACACCTTC
CASSYLLNYGYTF
>-|TRBV15|15|-|TRBJ1-2
TGTGCCACCAGCAGAGACCGAAGGGGGTTCTATGGCTACACCTTC
CATSRDRRGFYGYTF
>-|TRBV20-1|11|-|TRBJ1-1
TGCAGTGCTGACAGGAACACTGAAGCTTTCTTT
CSADRNTEAFF
>TRBD1|TRBV5-6|15|-|TRBJ1-1
TGTGCCAGCAGCGTTGATTCGTCAGGGGGCCCTGAAGCTTTCTTT
CASSVDSSGGPEAFF
>TRBD1|TRBV9|15|-|TRBJ1-1
TGTGCCAGCAGCGTAGGGACAGGATCCTCGGCGTCAGCTTTCTTT
CASSVGTGSSASAFF
>TRBD2|TRBV27|14|-|TRBJ2-1
TGTGCCAGCAGTGGTGCGGGAGACCGCAATGAGCAGTTCTTC
CASSGAGDRNEQFF
>TRBD2|TRBV7-9|13|-|TRBJ2-1
TGTGCCAGCAGCTTTTGGACTAGTCATGAGCAGTTCTTC
CASSFWTSHEQFF
>TRBD1|TRBV15|16|once|TRBJ1-2
TGTGCCACCAGCAGAGATGGTGGACAGGGTGGGCATGGCTACACCTTC
CATSRDGGQGGHGYTF
>-|TRBV2|14|-|TRBJ1-4
TGTGCCAGCGCCGCGAGGACGGACAGTGAAAAACTGTTTTTT
CASAARTDSEKLFF
>TRBD1|TRBV5-1|16|-|TRBJ2-2
TGCGCCAGCAGCTCCAGCAGGGGGAGTGACACCGGGGAGCTGTTTTTT
CASSSSRGSDTGELFF
>-|TRBV7-9|14|once|TRBJ2-7
TGTGCCAGCAGCTTTCCCGGGGTCACCTACGAGCAGTACTTC
CASSFPGVTYEQYF
>-|TRBV5-6|14|-|TRBJ1-2
TGTGCCAGCAGCCGGGGCCAGGGGATTTATGGCTACACCTTC
CASSRGQGIYGYTF
>-|TRBV4-1|17|-|TRBJ1-5
TGCGCCAGCAGCCAAGCGGCGGCGGGGGTTAGCAATCAGCCCCAGCATTTT
CASSQAAAGVSNQPQHF
>TRBD1|TRBV5-5|15|few|TRBJ1-4
TGTGCCAGCAGCTTCACAGGGGGTCAAGGTGAAAAACTGTTTTTT
CASSFTGGQGEKLFF
>TRBD1|TRBV12-3/TRBV12-4|13|-|TRBJ2-1
TGTGCCAGCAGTGCAACAGGGGGCCATGAGCAGTTCTTC
CASSATGGHEQFF
>TRBD1|TRBV6-5|13|-|TRBJ2-1
TGTGCCAGCAGCCGGACAGGGGGAAATGAGCAGTTCTTC
CASSRTGGNEQFF
>-|TRBV6-1|12|-|TRBJ1-5
TGTGCCAGCAGTGAGCTAGACTTAGCCCAGCATTTT
CASSELDLAQHF
>-|TRBV11-3|15|-|TRBJ2-7
TGTGCCAGCAGCCGTCTAGTTGGGGGCGACTACGAGCAGTACTTC
CASSRLVGGDYEQYF
>TRBD2|TRBV19|16|-|TRBJ2-1
TGTGCCAGTAGTACCCTAGCGGCCCGCTCCTACAATGAGCAGTTCTTC
CASSTLAARSYNEQFF
>TRBD1|TRBV30|13|few|TRBJ2-6
TGTGCCTGGGGACAGGGTGGGGCCAACGTCCTGACTTTC
CAWGQGGANVLTF
>TRBD2|TRBV5-5|18|-|TRBJ2-5
TGTGCCAGCAGCTTGGCAGCAGGACTAGCGTTTATCCAAGAGACCCAGTACTTC
CASSLAAGLAFIQETQYF
>TRBD1|TRBV3-1/TRBV3-2|15|-|TRBJ1-2
TGTGCCAGCAGCCAGCTCGACAGGGTGTTCTATGGCTACACCTTC
CASSQLDRVFYGYTF
>TRBD1|TRBV6-5|14|-|TRBJ1-2
TGTGCCAGCAGTCCGCCCGACGGACAGGGAGGCTACACCTTC
CASSPPDGQGGYTF
>-|TRBV25-1|14|few|TRBJ1-1
TGTGCCAGCAGGGAGACAGGACGGAACACTGAAGCTTTCTTT
CASRETGRNTEAFF
>TRBD2|TRBV7-9|17|-|TRBJ2-5
TGTGCCAGCAGCTCGCTAGCGGGGGGGAGGCAACATGAGACCCAGTACTTC
CASSSLAGGRQHETQYF
>-|TRBV5-6|15|-|TRBJ2-1
TGTGCCAGCAGCTTTTTTCGGGGGGCCGGCATTGAGCAGTTCTTC
CASSFFRGAGIEQFF
>TRBD1|TRBV6-5|13|-|TRBJ2-7
TGTGCCAGCAGTCGACAGGGGACCCACGAGCAGTACTTC
CASSRQGTHEQYF